These 21 T cell receptor beta chains share one sample of origin, sequenced in a study of PD-1 blockade in classical Hodgkin lymphoma (dated by TCRdb to 2019 to 2021). The receptor library was made with the immunoSEQ multiplex PCR assay. TCRdb mirrors the immuneACCESS table, restricted to in-frame sequences. Some clones are absent from its copies; in checked studies, under half trace to an unresolved V gene, and the reason for the others is unknown. This sample gives approximately 17,000 clones in total; roughly 60% of them show up just once. Around 8.3% of the sample goes to the ten largest clones. Per the publication, the time point label means: cycle 2 day 1 (C2D1) of nivolumab. Relapse after autologous stem cell transplantation had occurred in all trial patients, and cohorts A, B and C were distinguished by prior brentuximab vedotin exposure. Sequencing used peripheral blood mononuclear cells (PBMCs), obtained before the second cycle of nivolumab. These TCRs come from a human donor with classical Hodgkin lymphoma.

The chain is built from TRBV7-2 and TRBJ1-2; D is unresolved. The CDR3 sequence is 15 residues long. V lost 1 base and J 8 bases, leaving 17 bases between the germline ends. The germline CDR1 and CDR2 sequences are SGHTA and FQGNSA. The CDR3 bases are TGTGCCAGCAGCTTAGATCCCGGGCCCTTAGGGGGCTACACCTTC. Protein sequence: CASSLDPGPLGGYTF.

V gene TRBV19 combines with J gene TRBJ1-2; TRBD1 aligns across 9 bases. Germline trimming cut 7 bases from V and 0 bases from J; bases unmatched to any gene: 6. Germline assignment: CDR1 LNHDA and CDR2 SQIVND (reference sequence). This CDR3 is built from 15 residues. Written as DNA, the CDR3 is TGTGCCAGTAAAGAACAGGGGGCGTCTAACTATGGCTACACCTTC. It is translated as CASKEQGASNYGYTF.

By share of the sample, this clone is medium-sized (0.01 to 0.1%). An end of the junction differs from the germline gene, which may be a read error. This rearrangement joins TRBV7-7 to TRBJ1-1; D ambiguous. The CDR3 contains 13 residues. Germline assignment: CDR1 SSHAT and CDR2 FNYEAQ (reference sequence). CDR3 region: CASSLSMGTEAFF. In DNA, the CDR3 is TGTGCTAGCAGCTTAAGCATGGGCACTGAAGCTTTCTTT.

This chain links TRBV19 with TRBJ2-1; perhaps TRBD2 as D (6 bases). The CDR3 contains 15 residues. V was clipped by 1 base and J by 2 bases, with 9 bases between them. Germline V gene data show CDR1 as LNHDA and CDR2 as SQIVND (reference sequence). The CDR3 DNA follows: TGTGCCAGTAGTATAGTGCCTAGCGCCTACAATGAGCAGTTCTTC. Translating it yields CASSIVPSAYNEQFF.

V is TRBV14 and J is TRBJ2-1; D is uncertain. CDR3 length: 14 residues. In germline, CDR1 is SGHDN, CDR2 FVKESK. V was pared by 0 bases and J by 12 bases, with 15 bases between. The CDR3 DNA follows: TGTGCCAGCAGCCAAGATGGAGCCTCAATGAGGCAGTTCTTC. It is translated as CASSQDGASMRQFF.

The genes are TRBV7-9 and TRBJ2-1; D is perhaps TRBD2 (5 bases). CDR1 and CDR2 from the germline V gene are SEHNR and FQNEAQ (reference sequence). V shed 4 bases and J shed 10 bases, with 20 bases lying between them. The CDR3 is made up of 15 amino acids. The CDR3 loop reads CASSSTTRRFEEQFF. The CDR3 bases are TGTGCCAGCAGCTCTACGACACGGAGGTTTGAGGAGCAGTTCTTC. Together with reference TRBV7-9 and TRBJ2-1, the CDR3 gives the full variable domain: DTGVSQNPRHKITKRGQNVTFRCDPISEHNRLYWYRQTLGQGPEFLTYFQNEAQLEKSRLLSDRFSAERPKGSFSTLEIQRTEQGDSAMYLCASSSTTRRFEEQFFGPGTRLTVL.

This chain uses TRBV7-8 with TRBJ2-3, with D perhaps matching TRBD2 (6 bases). V was cut by 2 bases and J by 4 bases, with 7 bases left in between. CDR3 size: 13 residues. Germline V gene sequence: CDR1 SGHVS, CDR2 FQNEAQ. The CDR3 bases are TGTGCCAGCAGCTTATCGGGGGCAGATACGCAGTATTTT. Protein product: CASSLSGADTQYF.

The chain carries TRBV28 and TRBJ2-7; either TRBD1 or TRBD2 may fit D (5 bases each). V was clipped by 8 bases and J by 2 bases, with 25 bases between them. The CDR3 spans 17 residues. Germline V gene lookup returns CDR1 MDHEN and CDR2 SYDVKM. CDR3 in DNA: TGTGCCAGCGGGCCCCCACCCAATGGACTGGGGGCCTACGAGCAGTACTTC. Its translation: CASGPPPNGLGAYEQYF.

This rearrangement joins TRBV18 to TRBJ1-4; 11 nucleotides line up with TRBD1. CDR3 length: 15 amino acids. The ends lost 0 bases at V and 8 bases at J; junction bases unmatched: 2. The germline V gene has CDR1 KGHSH and CDR2 LQKENI. DNA for the CDR3: TGTGCCAGCTCACCACCGGACAGGGGGCGAGAAAAACTGTTTTTT. As protein: CASSPPDRGREKLFF.

This rearrangement joins TRBV28 to TRBJ2-1; D gene ambiguous. CDR3 length equals 14 residues. V lost 4 bases and J lost 8, with 15 bases in between. CDR1 and CDR2 (germline): MDHEN, SYDVKM. CDR3 sequence (DNA): TGTGCCAGCAGTTCACCGGGCCTTGCCGATGAGCAGTTCTTC. Translated: CASSSPGLADEQFF.

The rearrangement uses TRBV7-9 and TRBJ2-3; no definite D call. Trimming took 5 bases from V and 4 from J, leaving 13 bases between them. Germline V gives CDR1 SEHNR, CDR2 FQNEAQ (reference sequence). This CDR3 region has 14 residues. The CDR3 sequence: CASSPRANPDTQYF. CDR3 nucleotide sequence: TGTGCCAGCAGCCCTAGAGCGAACCCAGATACGCAGTATTTT.

V and J are TRBV5-5 and TRBJ1-6, with 8 bases identical to TRBD1. The CDR3 loop spans 16 amino acids. V was clipped by 4 bases and J by 6 bases; unmatched bases: 9. Germline V lookup: CDR1 SGHKS, CDR2 YYEKEE (reference sequence). CDR3 DNA sequence: TGTGCCAGCAGCCCTAGACAGGGGTGGTTTAATTCACCCCTCCACTTT. The encoded protein is CASSPRQGWFNSPLHF.

The rearrangement links TRBV4-1 to TRBJ2-3; TRBD2 aligns across 12 bases. V lost 4 bases and J lost 3; bases outside the gene matches: 2. In germline, CDR1 is MGHRA, CDR2 YSYEKL. The CDR3 length is 15 residues. The CDR3 coding sequence is TGCGCCAGCAGCCTGACTAGCGGGAGAACAGATACGCAGTATTTT. This encodes CASSLTSGRTDTQYF.

Judged by abundance, this clone is medium-sized (0.01 to 0.1%). The chain uses TRBV16 and TRBJ2-3; TRBD1 agrees at 9 bases. CDR3 length equals 13 residues. Germline CDR1 reads KGHSY; CDR2 reads FQNENV. V lost 5 bases to trimming and J lost 5 bases; unmatched junction nucleotides: 2. The CDR3 coding sequence is TGTGCCAGCAGCGCGGACAGGGGAGATACGCAGTATTTT. It encodes CASSADRGDTQYF.

This chain links TRBV19 with TRBJ2-5; D unclear. CDR3 length: 13 amino acids. CDR1 and CDR2 (germline): LNHDA, SQIVND (reference sequence). The germline V and J ends were trimmed by 4 bases and 3 bases, with 9 bases remaining between them. The CDR3 DNA reads as TGTGCCAGTAGTAGTGGCAGCGAAGAGACCCAGTACTTC. It yields the protein CASSSGSEETQYF.

The V and J genes are TRBV27 and TRBJ1-1, with 7 positions matching TRBD1. This CDR3 is built from 17 residues. V lost 7 bases, J lost 0 bases, and 14 bases stayed unmatched. The V gene's germline CDR1 is MNHEY and CDR2 SMNVEV (reference sequence). CDR3 amino acids: CASTPLPGQLMNTEAFF. In nucleotides, the CDR3 is TGTGCCAGCACCCCCCTTCCGGGACAGCTCATGAACACTGAAGCTTTCTTT.

In this sample, this clone turned up a few times. DNA of the CDR3: TGTGCCAGCTCGAGGGGGTGGGGTGACACTGAAGCTTTCTTT. This sequence encodes CASSRGWGDTEAFF. The chain uses TRBV27 and TRBJ1-1; TRBD1 is a possible D gene (6 bases). Trimming removed 8 bases from V and 3 bases from J, with 16 bases in between. The germline V gene has CDR1 MNHEY and CDR2 SMNVEV (reference sequence). The CDR3 spans 14 residues.

This sequence joins TRBV15 and TRBJ1-3; 11 bases match TRBD1. The length of the CDR3 is 21 residues. The germline gives CDR1 LNHNV, CDR2 YYDKDF (reference sequence). V shed 1 base and J 0 bases; nucleotides not matched to a gene: 14. DNA of the CDR3: TGTGCCACCAGCAGAGTGCCAGTTGGGACAGGGGGGTTTCTCTCTGGAAACACCATATATTTT. Translation: CATSRVPVGTGGFLSGNTIYF.

J is TRBJ2-7 and V is TRBV9; tentative D call: TRBD2 (6 bases). This CDR3 has 14 amino acids. V gave up 4 bases and J gave up 2 bases, with 13 bases separating them. The germline CDR1 and CDR2 sequences are SGDLS and YYNGEE. CDR3 nucleotides: TGTGCCAGCAGCCTAACCGGAGGGGCCTACGAGCAGTACTTC. It is translated as CASSLTGGAYEQYF.

This clone was seen a few times. The V call is TRBV15, the J call TRBJ2-2; D gene ambiguous. Germline V gene data show CDR1 as LNHNV and CDR2 as YYDKDF (reference sequence). The V end was cut by 2 bases, the J end by 3 bases, with 7 bases between. This CDR3 region has 14 residues. The CDR3 nucleotides are TGTGCCACCAGCAGATCCCGGGACACCGGGGAGCTGTTTTTT. Translating it yields CATSRSRDTGELFF.

CDR3 loop: CASSLGDRVNEQFF. CDR3 DNA sequence: TGCGCCAGCAGCTTGGGGGACAGGGTCAATGAGCAGTTCTTC. The gene calls are TRBV5-1 and TRBJ2-1, with 9 bases aligning to TRBD1. The CDR3 sequence is 14 residues long. V dropped 0 bases and J dropped 6; count of bases not matched to a gene: 1. Germline V gives CDR1 SGHRS, CDR2 YFSETQ.